This T cell receptor beta chain appears in the sequencing data of a study of Graves' ophthalmopathy and Graves' hyperthyroidism. The table lists this clonotype with many counts. With a duration under 3 months, ophthalmopathy in the donors showed moderate-to-severe activity, CAS ≥3 and NOSPECS ≥4. The sequenced template was RNA, covering the TCR beta CDR3 region. An opening RT-PCR round employed HTBI primers and preceded a second-round multiplex PCR. TCRdb re-derived calls from the multiplex PCR reads in MiXCR, one entry per CDR3 protein. The data show some 150,000 distinct CDR3 sequences, around 39% seen once. The sequence came from a man younger than 45 with Graves' ophthalmopathy. Source material: peripheral blood.

The CDR3 DNA reads TGTGCCACTAGGATCTCTGGGGCCAACGTCCTGACTTTC. It translates to CATRISGANVLTF. The gene calls are TRBV12-3 or TRBV12-4 and TRBJ2-6; D call uncertain. This CDR3 is 13 amino acids long. The V end was cut by 10 bases, the J end by 0 bases, with 7 bases between.